A selection of T cell receptor beta chains follows, all from one sample in a study of cytomegalovirus exposure and HLA in healthy donors. Measured with immunoSEQ multiplex PCR; TCRdb has only the in-frame clones, and not every one. Seen here are some 150,000 clones, around 80% observed once, and the top ten hold 1.8%. Material for sequencing was PBMCs. All receptors derive from a female donor in good health and CMV-seropositive. The CDR3 runs from the conserved cysteine through the conserved F or W. A D gene is named only where the DNA matches it firmly. Only some rows state a clone size, as once, few, many or a class for expanded clones.

d_call	clone_size	v_call	j_call	cdr3_nt	cdr3_aa
NA	NA	TRBV27	TRBJ1-2	TGTGCCAGCAGTACCCGAGGCGGGGGTGGCGGGAGAGAAAACGGGGGCTACCCCTTC	CASSTRGGGGGRENGGYPF
NA	NA	TRBV6-1	TRBJ2-1	TGTGCCAGCAGTGAAGCTGGAGTAGAGCAGTTCTTC	CASSEAGVEQFF
NA	NA	TRBV28	TRBJ2-1	TGTGCCAGCAGTTTACCTGGGGCGCGTTACAATGAGCAGTTCTTC	CASSLPGARYNEQFF
NA	NA	TRBV5-4	TRBJ1-2	TGTGCCAGCATCAATAGGACTGCTAACTATGGCTACACCTTC	CASINRTANYGYTF
NA	NA	TRBV7-9	TRBJ1-2	TGTTCCAGCAGCTTAGACGGGGGGTATGGCTACACCTTC	CSSSLDGGYGYTF
TRBD1	NA	TRBV6-5	TRBJ2-1	TGTGCCAGCAGTACCCGGGACAGGGGCAATGAGCAGTTCTTC	CASSTRDRGNEQFF
NA	NA	TRBV5-4	TRBJ1-1	TGTGCCAGCAGCTTGCAGGGGTCTGACACTGAAGCTTTCTTT	CASSLQGSDTEAFF
TRBD1	NA	TRBV7-8	TRBJ1-1	TGTGCCAGCAGCTCTGGGACAGGGGACGCCTGGGGATGGAACACTGAAGCTTTCTTT	CASSSGTGDAWGWNTEAFF
NA	NA	TRBV7-2	TRBJ2-5	TGTGCCAGCAGCTTAGATCTCGGGGAGACCCAGTACTTC	CASSLDLGETQYF
TRBD1	NA	TRBV28	TRBJ2-1	TGTGCCAGCAGTACCGGGACAGACTTTTACAATGAGCAGTTCTTC	CASSTGTDFYNEQFF
TRBD1	NA	TRBV29-1	TRBJ1-1	TGCAGCGCGGGACAGGGGGCGGGGGCTTTCTTT	CSAGQGAGAFF
TRBD1	NA	TRBV5-1	TRBJ1-2	TGCGCCAGCAGCGGCCAGGGGGCCGGTAACTATGGCTACACCTTC	CASSGQGAGNYGYTF
NA	NA	TRBV7-2	TRBJ2-2	TGTGCCAGCAGCTTAGCCAGCGGGCCACGGGGCGGGGAGCTGTTTTTT	CASSLASGPRGGELFF
NA	NA	TRBV6-6	TRBJ1-2	TGTGCCAGCAGTTCCCCCCCCGAGTCCTATGGCTACACCTTC	CASSSPPESYGYTF
TRBD1	NA	TRBV28	TRBJ1-2	TGTGCCAGCAGTCCCACGGACAGGGGCCCCGGCTATGGCTACACCTTC	CASSPTDRGPGYGYTF
TRBD1	NA	TRBV6-5	TRBJ1-5	TGTGCCAGCAGTCCGAGGACAGGGGGGGGACAGCCCCAGCATTTT	CASSPRTGGGQPQHF
NA	NA	TRBV5-6	TRBJ2-7	TGTGCCAGCAGCTTGGTTTCAGGATACGAGCAGTACTTC	CASSLVSGYEQYF
TRBD2	NA	TRBV11-2	TRBJ2-2	TGTGCCAGCAGGTGGCTAGCGGGAGAGGAGGGGGAGCTGTTTTTT	CASRWLAGEEGELFF
NA	NA	TRBV6-6	TRBJ1-3	TGTGCCAGCAGTTACGGGCAAGTGGGAAACACCATATATTTT	CASSYGQVGNTIYF
NA	NA	TRBV6-1	TRBJ1-2	TGTGCCAGCATTGACATAGCTAACTATGGCTACACCTTC	CASIDIANYGYTF
TRBD1	NA	TRBV6-5	TRBJ1-2	TGTGCCACCCTCCGGACAGGGTCCAAAGGCTACACCTTC	CATLRTGSKGYTF
TRBD1	NA	TRBV7-9	TRBJ1-4	TGTGCCAGCAGACCCGGGACAGGGGCTGAAAAACTGTTTTTT	CASRPGTGAEKLFF
TRBD2	NA	TRBV11-2	TRBJ2-2	TGTGCCAGCAGCCCAAAAAAAAGCGGGAGTAACACCGGGGAGCTGTTTTTT	CASSPKKSGSNTGELFF
TRBD2	NA	TRBV2	TRBJ2-3	TGTGCCAGCAGTGAAGCGGCTAGCGGGGTCACAGATACGCAGTATTTT	CASSEAASGVTDTQYF
NA	few	TRBV19	TRBJ1-5	TGTGCCAGTAGACAAGCGGGCAAACAGCCCCAGCATTTT	CASRQAGKQPQHF
NA	NA	TRBV5-4	TRBJ2-3	TGTGCCAGCAGCCTACGTCCAGCGAACACAGATACGCAGTATTTT	CASSLRPANTDTQYF